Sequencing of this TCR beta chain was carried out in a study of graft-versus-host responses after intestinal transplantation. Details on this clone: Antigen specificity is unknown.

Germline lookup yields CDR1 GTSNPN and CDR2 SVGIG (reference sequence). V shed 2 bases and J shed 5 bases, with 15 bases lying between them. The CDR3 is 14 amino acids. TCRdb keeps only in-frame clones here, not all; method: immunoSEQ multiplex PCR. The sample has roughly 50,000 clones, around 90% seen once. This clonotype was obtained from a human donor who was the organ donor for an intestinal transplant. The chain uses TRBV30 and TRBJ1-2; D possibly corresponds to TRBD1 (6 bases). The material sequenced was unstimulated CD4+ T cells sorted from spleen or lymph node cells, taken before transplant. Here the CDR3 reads CAWSLTGGPYGYTF. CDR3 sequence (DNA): TGTGCCTGGAGTCTCACCGGGGGGCCTTATGGCTACACCTTC.